These T cell receptor beta chains were read from a single sample in a study of radiation and T cells in renal cell carcinoma. Repertoires were generated with immunoSEQ multiplex PCR, while TCRdb's copy carries only in-frame clones and drops some. The data hold some 14,000 clones, with 55% to 70% observed a single time. The sequencing used tumor tissue, collected from a patient whose treatment included radiotherapy and nephrectomy. The receptors were sampled from a woman aged 65 to 85 with renal cell carcinoma. Both conserved end residues are part of each CDR3. Fields, in order: CDR3 DNA, CDR3 protein, clone size, D gene, J gene, V gene. The D gene is left open where the match is weak. Part of the rows lack a size; the others show once, few, many or a class for expanded clones.

TGCGCCAGCAGCCAAGCGGGTCTCTACAATGAGCAGTTCTTC,CASSQAGLYNEQFF,-,-,TRBJ2-1,TRBV5-1
TGTGCCAGCAGCTTAGCCCTCGGGACTAGCGGAAATGAGCAGTTCTTC,CASSLALGTSGNEQFF,-,TRBD2,TRBJ2-1,TRBV7-9
TGTGCCAGCAGCTCCGATCAGGGGGGAGATACGCAGTATTTT,CASSSDQGGDTQYF,-,-,TRBJ2-3,TRBV7-3
TGCGCCAGCAGCCATCTGGGGGCAGATACGCAGTATTTT,CASSHLGADTQYF,-,-,TRBJ2-3,TRBV4-1
TGTGCCAGCAGCCCTAGTAAGGGGGCCCAGTTCTTC,CASSPSKGAQFF,-,TRBD1,TRBJ2-1,TRBV7-2
TGTGCCAGCAGCTTCCCCTCCTATGGCTACACCTTC,CASSFPSYGYTF,-,-,TRBJ1-2,TRBV7-2
TGTGCCAGCAGTGCTAGCGGGCCCGGGAATGAGCAGTTCTTC,CASSASGPGNEQFF,once,TRBD2,TRBJ2-1,TRBV27
TGTGCCAGCAGTGGCGTCCAGGCAGCCCCCCAGCATTTT,CASSGVQAAPQHF,-,-,TRBJ1-5,TRBV2
TGTGCCAGCAGTGCCGGGACAGGGCCCTTCATGAACACTGAAGCTTTCTTT,CASSAGTGPFMNTEAFF,-,TRBD1,TRBJ1-1,TRBV6-1
TGTGCCAGCTCGCCTAGGACAGGGGGCGACTATGGCTACACCTTC,CASSPRTGGDYGYTF,-,TRBD1,TRBJ1-2,TRBV18
TGTGCCAGTTCGGTGTTTGGGGGTAATGAAAAACTGTTTTTT,CASSVFGGNEKLFF,-,-,TRBJ1-4,TRBV6-1
TGTGCCAGCCGAACGGGAGCTGCTTTCGAGCAGTACTTC,CASRTGAAFEQYF,-,-,TRBJ2-7,TRBV6-5
TGTGCCAGCAGTGAAACCTGGAATGAGCAGTTCTTC,CASSETWNEQFF,-,-,TRBJ2-1,TRBV6-1
TGCGCCAGCAGCCAAGCGGGGCTAGCGGGCAACAATGAGCAGTTCTTC,CASSQAGLAGNNEQFF,few,TRBD2,TRBJ2-1,TRBV4-3
TGTGCCAGTAACCCCTCAACGACAGGGGCCATGAACACTGAAGCTTTCTTT,CASNPSTTGAMNTEAFF,-,TRBD1,TRBJ1-1,TRBV19
TGTGCCAGCAGCTGGGAGGGGATAGGAGAAAAACTGTTTTTT,CASSWEGIGEKLFF,-,-,TRBJ1-4,TRBV5-5